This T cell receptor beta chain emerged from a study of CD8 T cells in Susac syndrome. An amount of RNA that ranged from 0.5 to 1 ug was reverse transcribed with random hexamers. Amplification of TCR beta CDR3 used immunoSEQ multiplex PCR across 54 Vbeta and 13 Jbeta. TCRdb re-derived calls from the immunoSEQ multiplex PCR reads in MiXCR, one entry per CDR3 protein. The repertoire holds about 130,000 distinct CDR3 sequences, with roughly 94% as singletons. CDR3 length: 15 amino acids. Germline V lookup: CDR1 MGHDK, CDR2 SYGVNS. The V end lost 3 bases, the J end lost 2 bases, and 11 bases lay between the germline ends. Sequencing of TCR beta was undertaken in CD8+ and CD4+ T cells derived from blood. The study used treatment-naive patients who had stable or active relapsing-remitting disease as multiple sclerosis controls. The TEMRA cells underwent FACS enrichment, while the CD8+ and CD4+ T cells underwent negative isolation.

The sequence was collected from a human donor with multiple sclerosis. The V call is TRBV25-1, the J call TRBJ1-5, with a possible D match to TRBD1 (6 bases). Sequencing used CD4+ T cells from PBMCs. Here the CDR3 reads CASSEGGRGNQPQHF. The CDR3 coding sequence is TGTGCCAGCAGTGAGGGGGGCCGGGGCAATCAGCCCCAGCATTTT.